The entry below describes one T cell receptor beta chain. This clonotype came up many times. The antigen it recognizes is unknown. Per-nucleotide qualities are absent, and no much larger clonotype sits a single base away. For repertoire sequencing, the TCR beta CDR3 regions were amplified from RNA transcripts. HTBI primers and the Qiagen OneStep RT-PCR kit were used in a first-round RT-PCR, which was followed by a second-round multiplex PCR, size selection and purification. Sequencing of the libraries was carried out on an Illumina HiSeq2000 in paired-end mode with 100 bp reads. The authors' pipeline ran thus. Reads were processed with SOAPnuke, discarding reads with adapters, uncalled bases, mean Phred below 15, or no exact constant-primer or identifier match. COPE v1.2.5 was used to merge high-quality paired reads. Unique nucleotide sequences were defined as clonotypes and aligned to IMGT TRB V, D and J references using MiTCR v1.1. Analysis was restricted to V-J combinations with a frequency above 0.0001, which covered roughly 99% of repertoires. A TCR clonal expansion and chaos score per V-J combination was defined as the ratio of F50 clonal expansion to chaos observed in the TCRdist matrix. Features were reduced by Welch's t-statistics and random forest to approximately 13 V-J combinations, which fed a naive Bayes classifier. The similarity between thyroid and blood repertoires was quantified using the Morisita-Horn index. TCRdb's own reprocessing of the public reads used fastp at Q25 and MiXCR and kept productive beta chains. Every entry covers one CDR3 protein and lists the most common genes and DNA from its rows. Here the V and J calls rest on TCRdb's processing, not on the authors' analysis. In all, the sample holds 340,000 or so distinct CDR3 sequences, and 15% to 20% of those were seen once. The top ten hold about 12% of the sample.

The entry originates in a study of Graves' ophthalmopathy and Graves' hyperthyroidism (dated by TCRdb to 2017 to 2018). Notes on the research overall: Peripheral blood samples were taken at the time of initial diagnosis, before any treatment was given. An independent validation cohort comprised 18 hyperthyroidism patients and over 15 patients who later progressed from hyperthyroidism to ophthalmopathy. Following sample collection, hyperthyroidism patients were given methimazole at a starting dose of 30 mg daily, and ophthalmopathy patients were given high-dose intravenous methylprednisolone. The study used TCR beta repertoire signatures to distinguish Graves' ophthalmopathy from Graves' hyperthyroidism and to predict progression to ophthalmopathy. To explore V-J signatures that separate ophthalmopathy from hyperthyroidism, a discovery set of fewer than 110 patients was enrolled, consisting of fewer than 45 with ophthalmopathy and some 59 with stable hyperthyroidism. In total, 120 to 150 blood samples were TCR-sequenced: 43 ophthalmopathy, over 70 hyperthyroidism and about 17 hyperthyroidism-to-ophthalmopathy patients. In several hyperthyroidism patients, the T-cell repertoire of thyroid tissue was compared with the T-cell repertoire of blood. The paper's findings and limits, for the study overall: Sample size was not statistically predetermined, and group allocation was not concealed from the investigators. Among expanded thyroid clonotypes with frequency above 0.001, most also showed up in blood, which suggests that blood repertoires may reflect the thyroid immune response. Ophthalmopathy was separated from stable hyperthyroidism by the 13-signature model with around 89% sensitivity and 81% to 84% specificity in cross-validation and with 80%/75% in the test set. In validation, the model predicted ophthalmopathy progression with nearly 71% sensitivity and approximately 78% specificity; some 13 predicted patients were CT-confirmed with GO in a median of approximately 6.5 months.

Ophthalmopathy patients were characterized by moderately to severely active disease, a Clinical Activity Score of at least 3, a NOSPECS grade of at least 4, and a disease duration under 3 months. Patients were excluded if they had other autoimmune diseases, uncontrolled infections, pregnancy or lactation. Diagnosis relied on clinical symptoms, serum thyroxine, TRAb, thyroid ultrasound and orbital computed tomography. PBMCs were isolated from about 10 ml of fresh peripheral blood by Ficoll-Paque density gradient centrifugation. Trizol reagent was used to extract the total RNA, and its quality was then checked on an Agilent 2100 Bioanalyzer. CDR1 and CDR2, per the germline V gene, are SGHAT and FQNNGV. Its CDR3 holds 17 amino acids, cysteine through phenylalanine. The CDR3 DNA has 51 bases and is translated from base 1. V loses 3 bases, J loses 0 bases, and the germline ends lie 15 bases apart.

The rearranged segments are TRBV11-2 and TRBJ1-5, with the D gene too uncertain to name. This receptor was identified in an adult man with Graves' ophthalmopathy. The sample taken for sequencing was peripheral blood. The DNA sequence reads TGTGCCAGCAGCTTCCGGGGTCGAGGCTTTAGCAATCAGCCCCAGCATTTT. Translated, it reads CASSFRGRGFSNQPQHF. With all but the CDR3 taken from the reference TRBV11-2 and TRBJ1-5 genes, the full variable domain is: EAGVAQSPRYKIIEKRQSVAFWCNPISGHATLYWYQQILGQGPKLLIQFQNNGVVDDSQLPKDRFSAERLKGVDSTLKIQPAKLEDSAVYLCASSFRGRGFSNQPQHFGDGTRLSIL.